Presented here are 12 T cell receptor beta chains from one specimen sequenced in a study of cytomegalovirus exposure and HLA in healthy donors. PCR involved 60 Vbeta and 13 Jbeta primers. Produced via immunoSEQ multiplex PCR; TCRdb's table is partial and in-frame only. The profile covers about 120,000 clones, with approximately 15% appearing a single time and 1.9% taken by the ten largest. Source material: PBMCs. The source of these receptors is a woman aged 18-30 years in good health and CMV-seronegative.

The rearrangement links TRBV27 to TRBJ2-7; TRBD2 matches 9 bases. The V gene end was trimmed by 0 bases and the J gene end by 6 bases; junction bases not matched to a gene: 6. The CDR3 loop spans 15 amino acids. Germline loops: CDR1 MNHEY, CDR2 SMNVEV (reference sequence). The CDR3 loop reads CASSLSPSGRREQYF. The CDR3 DNA follows: TGTGCCAGCAGTTTATCGCCCAGCGGGAGGCGCGAGCAGTACTTC.

This clone was observed a few times. V usage is TRBV2 and J usage is TRBJ1-1, with D unresolved. V lost 3 bases and J 1 base, leaving 6 bases between the germline ends. The CDR3 spans 13 residues. From germline, CDR1 is SNHLY and CDR2 FYNNEI. CDR3: CASSERSNTEAFF. CDR3 DNA sequence: TGTGCCAGCAGTGAGAGGTCGAACACTGAAGCTTTCTTT.

This clone was counted between two and nine times. The V and J genes are TRBV27 and TRBJ1-5; D ambiguous. Per the germline V gene, CDR1 is MNHEY and CDR2 is SMNVEV (reference sequence). CDR3 length equals 14 residues. Trimming removed 3 bases from V and 1 base from J, with 7 bases in between. The DNA of the CDR3 is TGTGCCAGCAGTTTGGGAGGGAGCAATCAGCCCCAGCATTTT. This gives the protein CASSLGGSNQPQHF.

This clone has only a few counts. V usage is TRBV7-6 and J usage is TRBJ2-3; 9 bases align to TRBD2. J was trimmed by 8 bases and V by 1 base; bases with no gene match: 16. The CDR3 is 18 amino acids. Germline values: CDR1 SGHVS, CDR2 FNYEAQ. The CDR3 DNA reads TGTGCCAGCAGCTTAGGACGCCTGCGGGGGGGAGAGGTAGGTACGCAGTATTTT. Translation: CASSLGRLRGGEVGTQYF.

This clone occurred once. The rearrangement links TRBV19 to TRBJ2-1, with TRBD2 as a possible D gene (6 bases). CDR1 and CDR2 (germline): LNHDA, SQIVND (reference sequence). The CDR3 contains 15 residues. V lost 2 bases and J 2 bases, leaving 10 bases between the germline ends. CDR3 coding DNA: TGTGCCAGTAGTATAATTCCTAGCGCCTACAATGAGCAGTTCTTC. This translates into CASSIIPSAYNEQFF.

The V and J genes are TRBV28 and TRBJ1-1; D remains ambiguous. The CDR3 loop spans 11 amino acids. With 5 bases removed from V and 4 bases from J, the gap between germline ends came to 5 bases. Germline V lookup: CDR1 MDHEN, CDR2 SYDVKM. CDR3 amino acids: CASSTSTEAFF. The CDR3 region has the DNA TGTGCCAGCAGTACGAGCACTGAAGCTTTCTTT.

This chain uses TRBV18 with TRBJ1-1; D gene ambiguous. This CDR3 is 14 amino acids long. Germline V gene data show CDR1 as KGHSH and CDR2 as LQKENI. The V end was cut by 3 bases, the J end by 1 base, with 9 bases between. CDR3 sequence (DNA): TGTGCCAGCTCACCTTCTACGGGGAACACTGAAGCTTTCTTT. This translates into CASSPSTGNTEAFF.

The chain combines TRBV19 with TRBJ1-6, with a tentative D call TRBD1 (5 bases). The V gene's germline CDR1 is LNHDA and CDR2 SQIVND (reference sequence). The CDR3 totals 16 residues. Trimming cost V 2 bases and J 4 bases, with 12 bases left between them. The CDR3 loop reads CASSIRDSVYNSPLHF. CDR3 bases: TGTGCCAGTAGTATAAGGGACTCCGTTTATAATTCACCCCTCCACTTT.

The V and J genes are TRBV6-6 and TRBJ2-7; 10 nucleotides align to TRBD1. CDR1 and CDR2 from the germline V gene are MNHNY and SVGAGI (reference sequence). The CDR3 runs to 16 residues. Trimming took 2 bases from V and 7 from J; bases not matched to a gene: 11. This chain's CDR3 is CASSYPIRQGAREQYF. Here the CDR3 DNA reads TGTGCCAGCAGTTACCCAATAAGACAGGGGGCGCGGGAGCAGTACTTC.

This chain uses TRBV18 with TRBJ2-1; 9 bases line up with TRBD2. With V trimmed by 3 bases and J by 10 bases, 7 bases remained unmatched. The germline CDR1 and CDR2 sequences are KGHSH and LQKENI. This CDR3 spans 14 amino acids. The CDR3 reads CASSPGTSPREQFF. For the CDR3, the DNA is TGTGCCAGCTCACCCGGGACTAGCCCAAGGGAGCAGTTCTTC.

The chain couples TRBV7-2 to TRBJ2-5; D may be TRBD2 (5 bases). Between the trimmed V and J ends, which lost 5 bases and 2 bases, there was a span of 15 bases. Germline V CDR1 and CDR2: SGHTA, FQGNSA. The CDR3 contains 15 residues. The CDR3 bases are TGTGCCAGCAGCCCCGATCCGGGGTCACAAGAGACCCAGTACTTC. This translates into CASSPDPGSQETQYF.

The chain is built from TRBV27 and TRBJ2-1; 10 positions match TRBD2. V gave up 3 bases and J gave up 5 bases; unmatched junction bases: 4. The CDR3 has 15 amino acids. Germline CDR1 MNHEY, CDR2 SMNVEV (reference sequence). The CDR3 spells CASSLFLAGDNEQFF. The CDR3 DNA reads TGTGCCAGCAGTTTGTTTCTAGCGGGAGACAATGAGCAGTTCTTC.